The following is a TCR beta chain sequence with its context. This CDR3 has 14 residues. The V end was cut by 1 base, the J end by 7 bases, with 13 bases between. The germline CDR1 and CDR2 sequences are LGHDT and YNNKEL (reference sequence). The data were taken from a study of blood T cell repertoires in COVID-19. Sequenced by immunoSEQ multiplex PCR; TCRdb stores in-frame clones only, minus some. The top ten hold 1% of the sample, which has 340,000 or so clones, roughly 84% seen once. Sequencing was carried out using peripheral blood. The chain joins TRBV3-1 (or the pseudogene TRBV3-2) to TRBJ1-1, with D perhaps matching TRBD1 (5 bases). This receptor was obtained from a man aged 50 to 59 with active or convalescent COVID-19. CDR3 protein: CASSQGPGRGEAFF. The CDR3 region has the DNA TGTGCCAGCAGCCAAGGACCAGGGAGGGGTGAAGCTTTCTTT.